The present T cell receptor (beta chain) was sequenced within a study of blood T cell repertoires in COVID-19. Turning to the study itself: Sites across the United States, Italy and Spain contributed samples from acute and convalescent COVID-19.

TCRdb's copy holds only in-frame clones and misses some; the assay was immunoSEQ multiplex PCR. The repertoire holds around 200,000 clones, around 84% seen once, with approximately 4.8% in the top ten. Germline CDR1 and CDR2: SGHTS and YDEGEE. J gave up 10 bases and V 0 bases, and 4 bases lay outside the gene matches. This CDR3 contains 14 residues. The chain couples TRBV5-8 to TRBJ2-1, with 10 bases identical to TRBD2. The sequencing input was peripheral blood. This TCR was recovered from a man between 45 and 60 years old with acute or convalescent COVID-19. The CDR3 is CASSLDPSGGEQFF. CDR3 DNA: TGTGCCAGCAGCTTGGACCCTAGCGGGGGAGAGCAGTTCTTC.